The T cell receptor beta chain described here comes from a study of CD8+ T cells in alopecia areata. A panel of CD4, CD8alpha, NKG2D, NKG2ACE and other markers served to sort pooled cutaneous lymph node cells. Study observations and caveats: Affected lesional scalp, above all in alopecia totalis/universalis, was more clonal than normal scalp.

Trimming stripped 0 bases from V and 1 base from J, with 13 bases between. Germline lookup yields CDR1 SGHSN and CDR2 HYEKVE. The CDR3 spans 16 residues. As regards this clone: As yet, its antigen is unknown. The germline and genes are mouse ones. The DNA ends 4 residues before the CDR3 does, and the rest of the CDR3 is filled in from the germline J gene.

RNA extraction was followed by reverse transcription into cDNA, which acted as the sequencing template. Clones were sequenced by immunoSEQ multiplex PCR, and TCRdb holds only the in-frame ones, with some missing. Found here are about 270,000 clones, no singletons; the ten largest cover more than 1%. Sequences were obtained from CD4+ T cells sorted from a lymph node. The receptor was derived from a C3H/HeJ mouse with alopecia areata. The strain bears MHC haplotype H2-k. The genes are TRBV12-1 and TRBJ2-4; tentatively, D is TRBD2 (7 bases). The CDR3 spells CASSLVGGRGQNTLYF. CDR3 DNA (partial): TGTGCCAGCTCTCTCGTGGGGGGCAGGGGTCAAAAC.